The 5 T cell receptor beta chains below all came from one sample that was sequenced in a study of T cell changes during pregnancy in multiple sclerosis. Clones were read by immunoSEQ multiplex PCR, and TCRdb kept only the in-frame ones, dropping some. The sample lists approximately 61,000 clones; approximately 88% were seen once. The sequenced sample was peripheral blood, obtained in the first trimester of pregnancy. The receptors here all came from a female donor with multiple sclerosis, enrolled in a pregnancy study.

DNA of the CDR3: TGTGCCAGCAGTCCAAGGGGCCTATCAGGTACTGAAGCTTTCTTT. It yields the protein CASSPRGLSGTEAFF. The genes are TRBV9 and TRBJ1-1; TRBD1 is a possible D gene (5 bases). The CDR3 runs to 15 residues. Germline V lookup: CDR1 SGDLS, CDR2 YYNGEE. Trimming left V 5 bases short and J 5 bases short, with 19 bases between.

Comments on this clone: A read error is likely, as this CDR3 ends without the conserved phenylalanine or tryptophan. It is unclear where the CDR3 begins or ends on the DNA, so no DNA is shown, and the CDR3 is as TCRdb lists it. J is TRBJ1-3 and V is TRBV12-2. TRBV12-2 is a pseudogene. The CDR3 length is 12 residues, termini included. This chain's CDR3 is CASRTQGSPSRL.

There are many counts of this clone. This chain uses TRBV30 with TRBJ2-1; 11 bases agree with TRBD2. CDR1 is GTSNPN and CDR2 is SVGIG in the germline V gene (reference sequence). V was pared by 4 bases and J by 9 bases, with 11 bases of the junction left unmatched. The CDR3 is 15 amino acids. The CDR3 loop is CAWITLAGGRSEQFF. DNA of the CDR3: TGTGCCTGGATTACCTTAGCGGGAGGGCGAAGTGAGCAGTTCTTC.

This chain connects TRBV9 to TRBJ2-7; D is possibly TRBD2 (5 bases). V was pared by 0 bases and J by 3 bases, with 13 bases between. This CDR3 comprises 15 residues. The germline V gene encodes CDR1 SGDLS and CDR2 YYNGEE. The CDR3 DNA reads as TGTGCCAGCAGCGTAGCCCCCACTAGAGACTACGAGCAGTACTTC. Translated, it gives CASSVAPTRDYEQYF.

V is TRBV12-5 and J is TRBJ2-6; maybe TRBD1 (6 bases). The germline gives CDR1 LGHNT, CDR2 FRNRAP. The CDR3 totals 16 residues. V dropped 7 bases and J dropped 0 bases, with 13 bases sitting between them. In DNA, the CDR3 is TGTGCTAGTGCCCCAGGGGTAACCTCTGGGGCCAACGTCCTGACTTTC. Protein: CASAPGVTSGANVLTF.